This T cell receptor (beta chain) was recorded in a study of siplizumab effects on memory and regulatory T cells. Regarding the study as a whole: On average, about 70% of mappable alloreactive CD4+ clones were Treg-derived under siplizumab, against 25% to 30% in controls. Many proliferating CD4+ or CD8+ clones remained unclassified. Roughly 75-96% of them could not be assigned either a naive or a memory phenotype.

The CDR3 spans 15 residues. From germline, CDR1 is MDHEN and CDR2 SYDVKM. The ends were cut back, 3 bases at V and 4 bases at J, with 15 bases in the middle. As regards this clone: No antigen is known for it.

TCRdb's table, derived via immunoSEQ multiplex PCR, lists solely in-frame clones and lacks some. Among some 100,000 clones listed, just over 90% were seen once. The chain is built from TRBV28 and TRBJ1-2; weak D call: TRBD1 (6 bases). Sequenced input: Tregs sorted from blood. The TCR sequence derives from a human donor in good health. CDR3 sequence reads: CASSFRGARLYGYTF. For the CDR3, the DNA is TGTGCCAGCAGTTTTCGGGGGGCGCGACTCTATGGCTACACCTTC.